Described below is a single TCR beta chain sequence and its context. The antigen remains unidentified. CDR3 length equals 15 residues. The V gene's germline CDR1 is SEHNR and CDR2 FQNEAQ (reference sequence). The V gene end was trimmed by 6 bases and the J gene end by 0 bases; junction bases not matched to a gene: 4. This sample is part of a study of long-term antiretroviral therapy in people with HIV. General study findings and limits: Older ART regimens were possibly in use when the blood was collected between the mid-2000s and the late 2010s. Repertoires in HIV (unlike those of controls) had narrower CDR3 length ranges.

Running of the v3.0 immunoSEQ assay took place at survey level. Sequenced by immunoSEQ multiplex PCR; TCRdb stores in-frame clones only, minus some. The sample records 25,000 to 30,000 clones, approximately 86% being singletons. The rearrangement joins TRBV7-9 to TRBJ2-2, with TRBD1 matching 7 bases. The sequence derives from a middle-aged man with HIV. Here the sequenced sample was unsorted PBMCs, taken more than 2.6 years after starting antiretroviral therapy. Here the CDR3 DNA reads TGTGCCAGCAGAAGGGGGCCTACGAACACCGGGGAGCTGTTTTTT. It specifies CASRRGPTNTGELFF.